A few counts support the clone carrying this T cell receptor beta chain. TCRdb re-derived calls from the RT-PCR reads in MiXCR, one entry per CDR3 protein. The sample holds around 760,000 distinct CDR3 sequences, about 14% seen once. CDR1 and CDR2 from the germline V gene are SGDLS and YYNGEE. With V trimmed by 4 bases and J by 0 bases, 10 bases remained unmatched. This CDR3 comprises 17 residues. The data stem from a study of response to subunit inactivated influenza vaccine. Specimen: PBMCs from blood, collected approximately 15 days before vaccination. This chain joins TRBV9 and TRBJ2-1; TRBD2 agrees at 7 bases. The TCR was taken from a man aged 45 to 65 who received an inactivated influenza vaccine. CDR3 in amino acids: CASSNRLARSSYNEQFF. The CDR3 nucleotides are TGTGCCAGCAGCAATCGACTAGCCCGGAGCTCCTACAATGAGCAGTTCTTC.